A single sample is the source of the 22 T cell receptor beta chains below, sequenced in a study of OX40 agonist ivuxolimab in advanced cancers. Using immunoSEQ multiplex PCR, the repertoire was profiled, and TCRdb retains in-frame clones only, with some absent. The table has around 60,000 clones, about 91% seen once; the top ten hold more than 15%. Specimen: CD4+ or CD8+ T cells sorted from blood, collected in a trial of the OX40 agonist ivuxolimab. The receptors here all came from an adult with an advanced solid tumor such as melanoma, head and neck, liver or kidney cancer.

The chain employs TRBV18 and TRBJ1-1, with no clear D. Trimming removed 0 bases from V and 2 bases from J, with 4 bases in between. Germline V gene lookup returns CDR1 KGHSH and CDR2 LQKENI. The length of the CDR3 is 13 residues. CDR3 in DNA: TGTGCCAGCTCACCACCAGGCAACACTGAAGCTTTCTTT. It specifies CASSPPGNTEAFF.

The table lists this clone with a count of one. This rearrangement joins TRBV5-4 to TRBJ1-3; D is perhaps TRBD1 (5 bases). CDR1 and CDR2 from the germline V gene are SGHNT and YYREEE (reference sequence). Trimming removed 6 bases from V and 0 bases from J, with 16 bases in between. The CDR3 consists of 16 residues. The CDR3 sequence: CASTTRGSYSGNTIYF. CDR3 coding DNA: TGTGCCAGCACCACGAGGGGATCTTACTCTGGAAACACCATATATTTT.

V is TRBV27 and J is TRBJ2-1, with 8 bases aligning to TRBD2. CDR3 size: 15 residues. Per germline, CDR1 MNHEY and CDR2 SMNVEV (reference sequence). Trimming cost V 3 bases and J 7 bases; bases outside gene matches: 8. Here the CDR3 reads CASSLAGGGANEQFF. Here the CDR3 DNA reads TGTGCCAGCAGTTTGGCGGGAGGAGGTGCGAATGAGCAGTTCTTC.

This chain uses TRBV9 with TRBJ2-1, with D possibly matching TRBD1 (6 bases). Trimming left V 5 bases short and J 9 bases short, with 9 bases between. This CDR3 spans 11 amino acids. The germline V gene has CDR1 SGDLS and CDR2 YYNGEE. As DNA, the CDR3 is TGTGCCAGCAGGGACAGTGGTGAGCAGTTCTTC. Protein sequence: CASRDSGEQFF. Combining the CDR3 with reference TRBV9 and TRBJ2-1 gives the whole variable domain DSGVTQTPKHLITATGQRVTLRCSPRSGDLSVYWYQQSLDQGLQFLIQYYNGEERAKGNILERFSAQQFPDLHSELNLSSLELGDSALYFCASRDSGEQFFGPGTRLTVL.

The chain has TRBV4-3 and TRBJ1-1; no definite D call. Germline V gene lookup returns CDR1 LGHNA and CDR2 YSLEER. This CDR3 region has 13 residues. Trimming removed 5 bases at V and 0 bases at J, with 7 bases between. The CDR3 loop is CASSSVVNTEAFF. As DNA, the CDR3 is TGCGCCAGCAGCTCGGTCGTGAACACTGAAGCTTTCTTT.

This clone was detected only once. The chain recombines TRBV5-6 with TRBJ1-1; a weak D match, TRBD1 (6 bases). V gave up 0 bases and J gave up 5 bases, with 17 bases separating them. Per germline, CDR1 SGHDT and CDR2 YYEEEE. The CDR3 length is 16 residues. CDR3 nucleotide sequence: TGTGCCAGCAGCTTGGCCTCGGGTTCAGGGGAAACTGAAGCTTTCTTT. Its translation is CASSLASGSGETEAFF.

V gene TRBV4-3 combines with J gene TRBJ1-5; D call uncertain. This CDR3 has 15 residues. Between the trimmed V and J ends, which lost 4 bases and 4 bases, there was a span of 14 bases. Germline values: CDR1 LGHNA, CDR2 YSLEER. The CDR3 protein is CASSPDRSLNQPQHF. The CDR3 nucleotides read TGCGCCAGCAGCCCCGATAGAAGCCTTAATCAGCCCCAGCATTTT.

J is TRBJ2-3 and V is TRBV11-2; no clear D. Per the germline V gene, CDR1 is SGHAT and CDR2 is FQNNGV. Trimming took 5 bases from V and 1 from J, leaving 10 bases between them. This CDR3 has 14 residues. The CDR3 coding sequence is TGTGCCAGCAGCCCAAACTACGGCACAGATACGCAGTATTTT. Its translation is CASSPNYGTDTQYF. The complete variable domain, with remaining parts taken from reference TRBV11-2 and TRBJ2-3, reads EAGVAQSPRYKIIEKRQSVAFWCNPISGHATLYWYQQILGQGPKLLIQFQNNGVVDDSQLPKDRFSAERLKGVDSTLKIQPAKLEDSAVYLCASSPNYGTDTQYFGPGTRLTVL.

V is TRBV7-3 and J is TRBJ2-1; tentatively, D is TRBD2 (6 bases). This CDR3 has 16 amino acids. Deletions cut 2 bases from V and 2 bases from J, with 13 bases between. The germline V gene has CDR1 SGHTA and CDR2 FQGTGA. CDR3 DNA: TGTGCCAGCAGCTTAGACTCGGGACTGACCTACAATGAGCAGTTCTTC. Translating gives CASSLDSGLTYNEQFF. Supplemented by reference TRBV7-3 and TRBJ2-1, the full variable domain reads GAGVSQTPSNKVTEKGKYVELRCDPISGHTALYWYRQSLGQGPEFLIYFQGTGAADDSGLPNDRFFAVRPEGSVSTLKIQRTERGDSAVYLCASSLDSGLTYNEQFFGPGTRLTVL.

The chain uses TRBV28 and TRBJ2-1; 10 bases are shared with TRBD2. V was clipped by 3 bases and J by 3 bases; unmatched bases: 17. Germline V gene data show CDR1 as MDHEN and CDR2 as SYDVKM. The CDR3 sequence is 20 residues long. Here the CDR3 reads CASSLAPELAGWWVYNEQFF. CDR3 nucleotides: TGTGCCAGCAGTTTGGCTCCGGAACTAGCGGGATGGTGGGTCTACAATGAGCAGTTCTTC.

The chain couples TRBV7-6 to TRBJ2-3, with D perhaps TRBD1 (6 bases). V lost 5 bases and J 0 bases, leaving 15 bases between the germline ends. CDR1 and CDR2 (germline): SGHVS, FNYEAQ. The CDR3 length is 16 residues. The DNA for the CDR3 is TGTGCCAGCAGCAGCTCAAGGGGGTCGAGCACAGATACGCAGTATTTT. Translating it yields CASSSSRGSSTDTQYF.

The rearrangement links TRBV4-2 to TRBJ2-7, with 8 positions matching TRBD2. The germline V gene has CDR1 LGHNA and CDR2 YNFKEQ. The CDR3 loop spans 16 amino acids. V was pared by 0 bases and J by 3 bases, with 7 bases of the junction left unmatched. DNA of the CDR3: TGTGCCAGCAGCCAAGATGAGGGGCTAGCGGGCTACGAGCAGTACTTC. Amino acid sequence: CASSQDEGLAGYEQYF.

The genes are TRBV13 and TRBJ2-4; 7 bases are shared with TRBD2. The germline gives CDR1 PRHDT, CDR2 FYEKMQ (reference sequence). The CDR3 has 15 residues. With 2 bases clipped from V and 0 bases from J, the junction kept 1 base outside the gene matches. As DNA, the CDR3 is TGTGCCAGCAGCTTACGGGGGGTAGCCAAAAACATTCAGTACTTC. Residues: CASSLRGVAKNIQYF.

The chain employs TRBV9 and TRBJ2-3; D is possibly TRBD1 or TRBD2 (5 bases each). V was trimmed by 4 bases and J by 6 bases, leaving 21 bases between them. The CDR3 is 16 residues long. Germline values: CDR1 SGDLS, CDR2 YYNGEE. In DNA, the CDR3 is TGTGCCAGCAGCTTACCAGAGGGGACCCAACTGGATACGCAGTATTTT. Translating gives CASSLPEGTQLDTQYF. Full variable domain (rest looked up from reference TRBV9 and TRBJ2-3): DSGVTQTPKHLITATGQRVTLRCSPRSGDLSVYWYQQSLDQGLQFLIQYYNGEERAKGNILERFSAQQFPDLHSELNLSSLELGDSALYFCASSLPEGTQLDTQYFGPGTRLTVL.

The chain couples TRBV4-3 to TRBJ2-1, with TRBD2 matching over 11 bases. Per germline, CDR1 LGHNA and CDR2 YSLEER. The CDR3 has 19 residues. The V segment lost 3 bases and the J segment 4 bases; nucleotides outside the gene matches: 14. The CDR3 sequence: CASSQDSGTSGRFYNEQFF. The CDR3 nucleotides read TGCGCCAGCAGCCAGGACTCGGGTACTAGCGGGAGATTTTACAATGAGCAGTTCTTC.

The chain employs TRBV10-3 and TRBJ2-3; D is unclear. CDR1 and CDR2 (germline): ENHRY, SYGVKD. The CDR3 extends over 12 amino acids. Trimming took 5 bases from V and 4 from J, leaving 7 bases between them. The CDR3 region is CAISNLADTQYF. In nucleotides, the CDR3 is TGTGCCATCAGTAACCTAGCAGATACGCAGTATTTT.

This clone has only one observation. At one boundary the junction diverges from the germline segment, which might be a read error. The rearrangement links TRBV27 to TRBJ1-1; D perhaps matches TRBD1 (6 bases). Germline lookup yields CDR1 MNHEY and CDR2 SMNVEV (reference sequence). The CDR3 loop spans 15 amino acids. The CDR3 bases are TGTGCCAGCACTTTAGGGGGGGCGGGTGACACTGAAGCTTTCTTT. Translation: CASTLGGAGDTEAFF.

The CDR3 reads CASTLSGANVLTF. CDR3 coding DNA: TGTGCCAGCACTCTCTCTGGGGCCAACGTCCTGACTTTC. The rearrangement links TRBV27 to TRBJ2-6; D not certain. Germline V lookup: CDR1 MNHEY, CDR2 SMNVEV (reference sequence). The V end was cut by 7 bases, the J end by 0 bases, with 4 bases between. The CDR3 covers 13 residues.

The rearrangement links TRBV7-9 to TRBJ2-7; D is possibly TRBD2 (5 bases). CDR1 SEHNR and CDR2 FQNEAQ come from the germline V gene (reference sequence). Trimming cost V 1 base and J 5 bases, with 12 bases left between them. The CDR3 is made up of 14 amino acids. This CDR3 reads CASSLDASNDEQYF. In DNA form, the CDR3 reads TGTGCCAGCAGCTTAGATGCTAGCAACGACGAGCAGTACTTC.

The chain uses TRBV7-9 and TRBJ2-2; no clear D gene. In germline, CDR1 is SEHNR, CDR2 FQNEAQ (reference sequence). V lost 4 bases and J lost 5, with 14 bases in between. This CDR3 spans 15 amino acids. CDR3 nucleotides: TGTGCCAGCAGCTGGTATCGGAAGGAAACCGGGGAGCTGTTTTTT. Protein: CASSWYRKETGELFF.

As DNA, the CDR3 is TGTGCCAGCAGCCCCCCTAGCGGGGATTACGAGCAGTACTTC. Translated: CASSPPSGDYEQYF. This chain joins TRBV13 and TRBJ2-7; 9 bases agree with TRBD2. This CDR3 region has 14 residues. In germline, CDR1 is PRHDT, CDR2 FYEKMQ (reference sequence). Germline trimming cut 5 bases from V and 4 bases from J; bases unmatched to any gene: 6.

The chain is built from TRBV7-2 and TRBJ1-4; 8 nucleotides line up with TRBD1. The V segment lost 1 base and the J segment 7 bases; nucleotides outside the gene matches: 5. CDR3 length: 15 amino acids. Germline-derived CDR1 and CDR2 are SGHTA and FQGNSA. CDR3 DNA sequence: TGTGCCAGCAGCTTAGGACAGGGGTTTATTGAAAAACTGTTTTTT. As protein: CASSLGQGFIEKLFF.